This TCR beta chain was recovered during a study of shared clonotypes between healthy human individuals. Overall study: Each donor had three CD4 naive, three CD4 memory, two CD8 naive and one CD8 memory plate. The study's findings and limits: Relative to clonotypes present in all four donors, those not shared had lower generation probabilities.

Worth noting for this clone: What it recognizes is unknown.

Produced via immunoSEQ multiplex PCR; TCRdb's table is partial and in-frame only. The profile covers 2 million to 2.5 million clones, with more than 90% appearing a single time and roughly 0.13% taken by the ten largest. V was clipped by 2 bases and J by 3 bases, with 13 bases between them. The CDR3 spans 16 residues. Germline CDR1 MDHEN, CDR2 SYDVKM. This TCR derives from a man aged 18 to 35 in good health. Specimen: naive CD4+ T cells sorted from blood. Subset in this sample: CD45RA+ positively selected. The chain uses TRBV28 and TRBJ2-2; possibly TRBD1 for D (5 bases). The CDR3 bases are TGTGCCAGCAGTTTAGACAGTAAGCACCACACCGGGGAGCTGTTTTTT. It yields the protein CASSLDSKHHTGELFF.